This TCR beta chain was captured by sequencing in a study of Graves' ophthalmopathy and Graves' hyperthyroidism. The germline V gene encodes CDR1 MGHDK and CDR2 SYGVNS. This CDR3 is 13 amino acids long. V was trimmed by 0 bases and J by 6 bases, leaving 8 bases between them. Amplified material comprised TCR beta CDR3 regions derived from RNA transcripts. Second-round multiplex PCR came after first-round RT-PCR with HTBI primers. MiXCR, applied by TCRdb to the multiplex PCR reads, yields one record per CDR3 protein. This sample has around 400,000 distinct CDR3 sequences, with under 25% found just once. By definition, stable hyperthyroidism involved no ophthalmopathy within 18 months of follow-up. Study conclusions and caveats: This model predicted ophthalmopathy progression (sensitivity around 71%, specificity about 72%). Stable hyperthyroidism and ophthalmopathy were told apart by a 13-signature model, which achieved about 88% sensitivity and almost 82% specificity. Among thyroid clonotypes expanded above 0.001 frequency, most also appeared in blood.

On this clonotype itself: Its matching antigen is unknown. Just one base apart from a much larger clone, this may be a read error.

The rearrangement links TRBV25-1 to TRBJ1-2; D unclear. The TCR was taken from a woman aged 18-30 years with stable Graves' hyperthyroidism. The sample taken for sequencing was peripheral blood. This chain's CDR3 is CASSEYWLHGYTF. The CDR3 region has the DNA TGTGCCAGCAGTGAATATTGGCTTCATGGCTACACCTTC.